This TCR beta chain was sequenced for a study of blood T cell dynamics during melanoma immunotherapy. This table comes from immunoSEQ multiplex PCR, and its TCRdb copy is limited to in-frame clones, with some not included. The sample shows tens of thousands of clones, 80% to 85% of them seen only once. Noted time point: week 3, after first cycle of checkpoint inhibitor. Disease control meant complete response, partial response or stable disease at 12 weeks. Patients with prior systemic cancer treatment, concomitant immunosuppressants, or other active malignancies were excluded. Per germline, CDR1 LNHDA and CDR2 SQIVND (reference sequence). CDR3 length: 15 amino acids. The V gene lost 7 bases and the J gene lost 4 bases, with 16 bases spanning the gap.

This chain joins TRBV19 and TRBJ2-2; no definite D call. The sample was blood, taken from a patient treated with checkpoint blockade. This TCR derives from a human donor with melanoma. The CDR3 region is CASIESGSTTGELFF. The CDR3 DNA sequence: TGTGCCAGTATCGAGTCAGGCTCCACCACCGGGGAGCTGTTTTTT.